The sequence of this T cell receptor beta chain was determined in a study of cytomegalovirus exposure and HLA in healthy donors. Amplification used 60 Vbeta primers and 13 Jbeta primers. Clones were sequenced by immunoSEQ multiplex PCR, and TCRdb holds only the in-frame ones, with some missing. Found here are around 130,000 clones, around 77% of them singletons; the top ten hold approximately 1.2%. A note on this clone: Its antigen is undetermined.

Overall study results and limits: A reported reduction in N-insertions relative to the roughly 610-donor mean was seen in an Asian-associated ancestry cluster in a later analysis. In a later analysis, HLA-associated beta chains showed higher expansion and lower generation probabilities than comparable chains.

Trimming left V 5 bases short and J 4 bases short, with 10 bases between. The CDR3 length is 13 residues. CDR1 is MDHEN, CDR2 SYDVKM, per germline. This sequence joins TRBV28 and TRBJ2-3; weak D call: TRBD1 (6 bases). The sample comprised PBMCs. The TCR was taken from a man aged 50 to 60 in good health and CMV-seronegative. CDR3 loop: CASSGGGPDTQYF. Written as DNA, the CDR3 is TGTGCCAGCAGTGGGGGCGGGCCAGATACGCAGTATTTT. The complete variable domain, with remaining parts taken from reference TRBV28 and TRBJ2-3, reads DVKVTQSSRYLVKRTGEKVFLECVQDMDHENMFWYRQDPGLGLRLIYFSYDVKMKEKGDIPEGYSVSREKKERFSLILESASTNQTSMYLCASSGGGPDTQYFGPGTRLTVL.